This T cell receptor beta chain was identified during a study of shared clonotypes between healthy human individuals (dated by TCRdb to 2020 to 2021). Notes on the research overall: The cohort comprised a couple of women and a few men aged 18 to 49 years. For each donor, CD4 naive and CD4 memory were each run on three plates, CD8 naive on two plates, and CD8 memory on one plate. To estimate repertoire size and how much clonotypes are shared between individuals, the study performed deep sequencing of blood TCR repertoires from roughly five healthy adults. To increase sequencing depth and limit assay-specific biases, different laboratories used diverse techniques to prepare libraries and sequence TCR repertoires. Per donor, leukapheresis produced somewhere between about 0.94 and 10 billion PBMCs.

Healthy HIV-negative adults with no recently reported acute infections or vaccinations were included as donors. Every donor was a Caucasian adult living in Nashville, Tennessee, USA. CD4+ T cells were enriched through magnetic negative selection, after which naive cells were positively selected on CD45RA and the remaining negative fraction served as the memory subset. Blood was collected by leukapheresis, and PBMCs were isolated by Ficoll-Histopaque density gradient centrifugation and then cryopreserved in liquid nitrogen vapor phase. Analytical flow cytometry was used to check the purity and quantity of each magnetically sorted T cell population. Genomic DNA was isolated from each sorted fraction and quantified by UV absorbance on a Nanodrop 2000c. Study-level results and caveats: About 4.5% of naive CD4, around 4% of naive CD8, approximately 2.2% of memory CD4, and 0.4% of memory CD8 clonotypes were shared across several donors. Pairwise subsampling indicated that sequencing depth was expected to affect the degree of clonotype sharing among donors. Estimated clonotype richness was generally larger for naive than for memory subsets. Because the study included only a small number of donors, the genetic and exposure-history diversity represented was limited. Only blood was sampled, and tissue TCR repertoires likely differ from those in blood. Compared with non-shared clonotypes, the clonotypes found in all four sorted-subset donors had higher generation probabilities. Incomplete sequencing was indicated by rarefaction of sorted-subset datasets, despite the large sequencing depth.

CDR3 length: 15 amino acids, cysteine to phenylalanine. Left in the record is the CDR3 DNA by itself, 45 bases read in frame from the first base. The germline V gene (reference sequence) sets CDR1 to MNHNY and CDR2 to SVGAGI. V and J are truncated by 4 bases and 2 bases respectively, leaving an intervening sequence of 12 bases. A word on this clone: No antigen is known for it. There are no base qualities to consult, and no much larger clone falls within one base.

Using the deep immunoSEQ assay, multiplex PCR amplified TCR CDR3 regions from genomic DNA. Extracted genomic DNA from each cell subset was distributed evenly across all wells of several immunoSEQ 96-well plates, and each plate was treated as a replicate. Each replicate PCR for sorted subsets received 200 ng genomic DNA, equal to 28,000 or so T cell genomes. Purified libraries were quantified with a Qubit 3.0 fluorometer, sized on a Bioanalyzer 2100, and re-quantified with the KAPA Library Quantification kit. A separate single-read 150-cycle Illumina NextSeq 550 flow cell was used to sequence each immunoSEQ 96-well plate. The authors' analysis ran thus. Because the immunoSEQ output included only junctional sequences and no quality scores, the filtering could not be the same as the filtering used for full-length reads. Sequences were annotated with PyIR, a Python wrapper for IgBLAST v1.9, using IMGT germline references to assign V/J genes and CDR3. Any read was removed if the V/J assignment was weak (E-value above 1e-6), the CDR3 was missing, or the read contained stop codons, out-of-frame junctions, or ambiguous translated residues. V3J clonotypes were defined by identical inferred V gene, J gene, and CDR3 amino acid sequence. The percentage overlap between two repertoires was calculated by dividing the number of shared unique clonotypes by the size of the smaller repertoire. Three approaches were used to assess repertoire richness: RTK rarefaction, the Chao1 estimator, and Recon v2.1 estimates of unobserved clonotypes. OLGA was used to compute generation probabilities for all TCRbeta clonotypes that the gDNA method yielded from several donors. Held by TCRdb, this immuneACCESS table contains in-frame sequences only and omits some clones. Under half of the omission traces to an unresolved V gene where checked; the cause of the rest is unknown. That table is the source of V, J and clone size, and D and trimming were worked out from the DNA. The sample table lists more than 2 million clones, roughly 94% of them with a count of one. 0.13% of the sample rests with the top ten.

This receptor chain uses TRBV6-6 and TRBJ2-1; the D gene cannot be resolved beyond TRBD1 or TRBD2, each matching 6 bases. Sequences were obtained from naive CD4+ T cells sorted from blood. In light of the paper, this sample's cell subset or site label describes: CD45RA+ positively selected. This clonotype was sampled from a man between 18 and 35 years old in good health. The nucleotides read TGTGCCAGCAGTTCAAGGGGGGCTGCCTACAATGAGCAGTTCTTC. Its protein is CASSSRGAAYNEQFF.